This T cell receptor (beta chain) was captured in a study of ipilimumab plus nivolumab after autologous stem cell transplantation. The V and J ends lost 0 bases and 0 bases respectively, with 6 bases between them. The CDR3 totals 15 residues. Germline-derived CDR1 and CDR2 are GTSNPN and SVGIG (reference sequence). This clone was observed a few times. Generated by immunoSEQ multiplex PCR, the TCRdb table keeps only in-frame clones and is missing some. The table has approximately 80,000 clones, 75% to 85% seen once; the top ten hold roughly 2.2%. Patients got 3 mg/kg IV nivolumab weeks 1, 4, 7, 10, then biweekly through week 26.

This TCR was sampled from a male donor with diffuse large B-cell lymphoma. The V and J genes are TRBV30 and TRBJ1-6; unclear D gene. The sample consisted of PBMCs, taken in a trial of ipilimumab plus nivolumab as post-transplant consolidation. In nucleotides, the CDR3 is TGTGCCTGGAGTGTGCTGGGCTCCTATAATTCACCCCTCCACTTT. Translated, it gives CAWSVLGSYNSPLHF. Full variable domain (remainder filled in from reference TRBV30 and TRBJ1-6): SQTIHQWPATLVQPVGSPLSLECTVEGTSNPNLYWYRQAAGRGLQLLFYSVGIGQISSEVPQNLSASRPQDRQFILSSKKLLLSDSGFYLCAWSVLGSYNSPLHFGNGTRLTVT.